Detailed here is one T cell receptor (beta chain). The sample is drawn from a study of blood T cell repertoires in COVID-19. Using immunoSEQ multiplex PCR, the repertoire was profiled, and TCRdb retains in-frame clones only, with some absent. The sample consists of about 250,000 clones, around 88% of them appearing once. The CDR3 length is 12 residues. Germline V gene data show CDR1 as SNHLY and CDR2 as FYNNEI. Trimming stripped 6 bases from V and 9 bases from J, with 12 bases between. Sequencing was carried out using peripheral blood. The genes are TRBV2 and TRBJ2-1; the D is unclear. The receptor was isolated from a man aged 25-45 years with acute or convalescent COVID-19. This CDR3 reads CASRAEQGEQFF. The CDR3 bases are TGTGCCAGCAGGGCGGAGCAAGGTGAGCAGTTCTTC.